This section outlines one T cell receptor beta chain sequence together with its context. Its antigen is unidentified. The data derive from a study of cytomegalovirus exposure and HLA in healthy donors. Researchers ran the PCR with 60 Vbeta and 13 Jbeta primers. Method: immunoSEQ multiplex PCR; TCRdb's copy keeps in-frame clones and lacks some. The repertoire holds around 200,000 clones, with roughly four fifths as singletons. Donors in the study were healthy people who gave bone marrow. Study-level results: A later analysis associated approximately 17,000 TCR beta sequences with HLA alleles at a 0.05 false discovery rate.

Germline CDR1 reads LGHNA; CDR2 reads YSLEER. There are 16 residues in the CDR3. Trimming took 0 bases from V and 5 from J, leaving 16 bases between them. This chain joins TRBV4-3 and TRBJ1-1; D is perhaps TRBD1 (6 bases). This receptor was obtained from a man in his fifties or sixties in good health and CMV-seronegative. The sequencing input was PBMCs. The CDR3 here is CASSQDRSRGWTEAFF. As DNA, the CDR3 is TGCGCCAGCAGCCAAGATCGCAGCAGGGGTTGGACTGAAGCTTTCTTT.